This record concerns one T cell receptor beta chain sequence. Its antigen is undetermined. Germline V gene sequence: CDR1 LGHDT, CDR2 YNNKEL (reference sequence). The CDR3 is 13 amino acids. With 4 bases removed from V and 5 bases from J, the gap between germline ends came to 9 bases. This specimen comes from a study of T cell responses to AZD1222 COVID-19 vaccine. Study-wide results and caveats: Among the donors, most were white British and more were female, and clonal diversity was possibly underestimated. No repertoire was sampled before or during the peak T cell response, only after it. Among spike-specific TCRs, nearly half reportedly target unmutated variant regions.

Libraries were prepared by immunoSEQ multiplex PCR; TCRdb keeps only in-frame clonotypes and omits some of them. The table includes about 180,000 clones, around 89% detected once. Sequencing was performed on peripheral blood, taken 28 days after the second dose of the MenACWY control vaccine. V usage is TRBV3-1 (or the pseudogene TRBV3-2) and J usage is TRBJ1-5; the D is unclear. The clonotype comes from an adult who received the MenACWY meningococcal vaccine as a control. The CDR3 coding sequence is TGTGCCAGCAGCCCGGGGTTGGATCAGCCCCAGCATTTT. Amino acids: CASSPGLDQPQHF.